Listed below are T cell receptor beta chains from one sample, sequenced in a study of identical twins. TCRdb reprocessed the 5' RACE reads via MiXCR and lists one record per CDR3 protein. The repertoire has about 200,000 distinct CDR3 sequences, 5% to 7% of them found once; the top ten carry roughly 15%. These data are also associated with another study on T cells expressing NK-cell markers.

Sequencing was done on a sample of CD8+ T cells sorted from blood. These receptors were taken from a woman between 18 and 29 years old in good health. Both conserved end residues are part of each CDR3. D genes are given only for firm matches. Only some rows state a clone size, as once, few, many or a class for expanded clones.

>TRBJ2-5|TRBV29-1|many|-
TGCAGCGTTCAGGTCAGGGAGACCCAGTACTTC
CSVQVRETQYF
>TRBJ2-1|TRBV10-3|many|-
TGTGCCTCCGGGGCCAGCTCCTACAATGAGCAGTTCTTC
CASGASSYNEQFF
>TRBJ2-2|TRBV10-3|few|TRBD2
TGTGCCATCAGTGCTCCCCCGGGACTAGCGGACACCGGGGAGCTGTTTTTT
CAISAPPGLADTGELFF
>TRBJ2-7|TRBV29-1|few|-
TGCAGCGTTGTAGGGCCGGGACTGCAACGGTTGGGGGCCTACGAGCAGTACTTC
CSVVGPGLQRLGAYEQYF
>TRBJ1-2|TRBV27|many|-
TGTGCCAGCAGAATGGGTTACAACTATGGCTACACCTTC
CASRMGYNYGYTF
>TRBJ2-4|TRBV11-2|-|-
TGTGCCAGCAGCTTAGGCCCAGGGTGGAGGGCCAAAAACATTCAGTACTTC
CASSLGPGWRAKNIQYF
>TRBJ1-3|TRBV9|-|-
TGTGCCAGCAGCGCGTCTTCTCGAGACACCATATATTTT
CASSASSRDTIYF
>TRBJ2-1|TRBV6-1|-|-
TGTGCCAGCAGTCCTGGGACTTCTATTCTCTATGAGCAGTTCTTC
CASSPGTSILYEQFF
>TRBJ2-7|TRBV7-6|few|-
TGTGCCAGCAGCTTAGCGATTGCGGGTCCGGCCGAGCAGTACTTC
CASSLAIAGPAEQYF
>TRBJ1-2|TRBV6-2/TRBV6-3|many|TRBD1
TGTGCCAGCAGTTACGGGACAGTTGGCTACACCTTC
CASSYGTVGYTF
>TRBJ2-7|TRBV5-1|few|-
TGCGCCAGCAGCTTCGACGGGTGGAGGGAGCAGTACTTC
CASSFDGWREQYF
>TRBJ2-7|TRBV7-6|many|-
TGTGCCAGCAGCCTCGGTGTAAGCGAGCAGTACTTC
CASSLGVSEQYF
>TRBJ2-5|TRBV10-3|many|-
TGTGCCATCAGTGATGAATTGCCGACCCAGTACTTC
CAISDELPTQYF
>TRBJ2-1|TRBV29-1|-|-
TGCAGCGGGAGGGGCGGAACTAACAATGAGCAGTTCTTC
CSGRGGTNNEQFF
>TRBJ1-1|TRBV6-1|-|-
TGTGCCAGCAGTAAGACCCGGAACACTGAAGCTTTCTTT
CASSKTRNTEAFF
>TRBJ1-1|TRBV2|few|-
TGTGCCAGCAGCGGCCGGGAAGCTTTCTTT
CASSGREAFF
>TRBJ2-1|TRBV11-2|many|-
TGTGCCAGCAGCTTACTGCTGGAGCAGTTCTTC
CASSLLLEQFF
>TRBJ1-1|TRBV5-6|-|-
TGTGCCAGCAGCATCCCCGGGTCTGCGGAAGCTTTCTTT
CASSIPGSAEAFF
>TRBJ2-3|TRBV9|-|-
TGTGCCAGCAGCGTAGACGAAGTGAGGCTAGATACGCAGTATTTT
CASSVDEVRLDTQYF
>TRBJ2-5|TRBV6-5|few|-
TGTGCCAGCAGTTACCGGGCTAGGGGTGAGACCCAGTACTTC
CASSYRARGETQYF
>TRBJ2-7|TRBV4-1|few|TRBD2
TGCGCCAGCAGCCACGGACTAGCGGGCTACGAGCAGTACTTC
CASSHGLAGYEQYF
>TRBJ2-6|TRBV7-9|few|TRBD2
TGTGCCAGCAGTAAAAGCGGGAGGGGTCCTGGGGCCAACGTCCTGACTTTC
CASSKSGRGPGANVLTF
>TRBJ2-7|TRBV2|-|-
TGTGCCAGCAGTGAAGCGGCCCTTGTGGGGGAGCAGTACTTC
CASSEAALVGEQYF
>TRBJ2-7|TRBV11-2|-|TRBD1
TGTGCCAGCAGCTTAGCAGGGACAGGGCTCGAGCAGTACTTC
CASSLAGTGLEQYF
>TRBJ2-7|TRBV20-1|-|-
TGCAGTGCTGTCGAGGCAGGGCGCGCGGAGCAGTACTTC
CSAVEAGRAEQYF
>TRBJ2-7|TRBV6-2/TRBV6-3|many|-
TGTGCCAGCAGCGCGGGGCGGGTCTACGAGCAGTACTTC
CASSAGRVYEQYF
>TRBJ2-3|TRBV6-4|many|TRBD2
TGTGCCAGCAGTGACTCCAGCGGGGGGGCCTCGGATACGCAGTATTTT
CASSDSSGGASDTQYF
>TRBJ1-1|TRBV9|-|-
TGTGCCAGCAGCCTCGGGCCCTCGGTGGAAGCTTTCTTT
CASSLGPSVEAFF
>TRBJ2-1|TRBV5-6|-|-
TGTGCCAGCAGCCTTGGCTGGCACAATGAGCAGTTCTTC
CASSLGWHNEQFF
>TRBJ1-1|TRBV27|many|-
TGTGCCAGCAGTTTACAGGGACTGAACACTGAAGCTTTCTTT
CASSLQGLNTEAFF
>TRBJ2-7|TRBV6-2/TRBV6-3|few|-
TGTGCCAGCGGCCCTAGGGACTTCTCCTCCTACGAGCAGTACTTC
CASGPRDFSSYEQYF
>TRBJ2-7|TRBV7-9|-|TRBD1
TGTGCCAGCAGCCGGCCAGGGGGCGCGGGCGAGCAGTACTTC
CASSRPGGAGEQYF
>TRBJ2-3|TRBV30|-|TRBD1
TGTGCCTGGGGGTGGGGACAGACAACCACAGATACGCAGTATTTT
CAWGWGQTTTDTQYF
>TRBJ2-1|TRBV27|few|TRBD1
TGTGCCAGCAGGCCGGACAGGGACAATGAGCAGTTCTTC
CASRPDRDNEQFF
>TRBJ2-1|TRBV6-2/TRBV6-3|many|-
TGTGCCAGCAGTCCGACAGGAGGGAACAATGAGCAGTTCTTC
CASSPTGGNNEQFF
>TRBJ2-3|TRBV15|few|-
TGTGCCACCAGCGTGGGCGAGGGCACAGATACGCAGTATTTT
CATSVGEGTDTQYF
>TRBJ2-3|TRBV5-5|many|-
TGTGCCAGCAGCTTAGGGGAGCCAGATACGCAGTATTTT
CASSLGEPDTQYF
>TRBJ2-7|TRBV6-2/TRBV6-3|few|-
TGTGCCAGCTCCTTTGGTTCTTCGGGGTACTTC
CASSFGSSGYF
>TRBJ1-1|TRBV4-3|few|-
TGCGCCAGCAGCCAAGACGTTACAGGGATCGGCGACACTGAAGCTTTCTTT
CASSQDVTGIGDTEAFF
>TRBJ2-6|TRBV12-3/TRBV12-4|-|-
TGTGCCAGCAGCCGACTCGGCTCTGGGGCCAACGTCCTGACTTTC
CASSRLGSGANVLTF
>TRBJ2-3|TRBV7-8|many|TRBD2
TGTGCCAGCAGCTTAGAAAGCGGGGGGCTCCACACAGATACGCAGTATTTT
CASSLESGGLHTDTQYF
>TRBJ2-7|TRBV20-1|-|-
TGCAGTGCTAGACTGGGGCTCTCCTACGAGCAGTACTTC
CSARLGLSYEQYF
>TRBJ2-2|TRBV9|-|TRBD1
TGTGCCAGCAGCGGGGGACAGGGGGTCTCCGGGGAGCTGTTTTTT
CASSGGQGVSGELFF
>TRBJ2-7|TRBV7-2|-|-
TGTGCCAGCAGCTTAGTCGCGCTAGCGAACGAGCAGTACTTC
CASSLVALANEQYF
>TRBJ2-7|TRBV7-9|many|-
TGTGCCAGCAGCTTAGGCGGAAAAGACGAGCAGTACTTC
CASSLGGKDEQYF
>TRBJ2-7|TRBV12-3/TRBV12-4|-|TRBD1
TGTGCCAGCAGTTCGACAGGGGCCGAGCAGTACTTC
CASSSTGAEQYF
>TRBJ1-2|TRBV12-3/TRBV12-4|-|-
TGTGCCAGCAGTTTTCGGGGGGGAGGGGGAGATGGCTACACCTTC
CASSFRGGGGDGYTF
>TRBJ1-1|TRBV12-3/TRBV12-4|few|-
TGTGCCAGCAGTTGGGGGGGGGTAGCTTTCTTT
CASSWGGVAFF
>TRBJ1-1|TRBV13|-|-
TGTGCCAGCAGCTTAGAGGTATCGGGCACTGAAGCTTTCTTT
CASSLEVSGTEAFF
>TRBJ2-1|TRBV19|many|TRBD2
TGTGCCAGTAGTTTAACTAGCGGGGGCTCCTACAATGAGCAGTTCTTC
CASSLTSGGSYNEQFF
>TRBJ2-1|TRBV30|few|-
TGTGCCTGGACAGACCTCTACAATGAGCAGTTCTTC
CAWTDLYNEQFF
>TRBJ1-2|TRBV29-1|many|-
TGCAGCGTTGAGCAGGGGAGGGACTATGGCTACACCTTC
CSVEQGRDYGYTF
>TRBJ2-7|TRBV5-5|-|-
TGTGCCAGCAGCTCTTGGGGGGCTACCTACGAGCAGTACTTC
CASSSWGATYEQYF
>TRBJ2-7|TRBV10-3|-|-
TGTGCCGCACATGGGACGGGGGAAGGGGACGAGCAGTACTTC
CAAHGTGEGDEQYF
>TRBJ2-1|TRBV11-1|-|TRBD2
TGTGCCAGCAGCGCCCAGCTGGGCGGGAGGTCCCATACGAGCTCCTACAATGAGCAGTTCTTC
CASSAQLGGRSHTSSYNEQFF
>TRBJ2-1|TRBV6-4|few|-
TGTGCCAGCAGTGACTCCCCCGGGAGCGTCTACAATGAGCAGTTCTTC
CASSDSPGSVYNEQFF
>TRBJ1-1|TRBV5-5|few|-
TGTGCCAGCAGCTCGGGACACGCGAACACTGAAGCTTTCTTT
CASSSGHANTEAFF